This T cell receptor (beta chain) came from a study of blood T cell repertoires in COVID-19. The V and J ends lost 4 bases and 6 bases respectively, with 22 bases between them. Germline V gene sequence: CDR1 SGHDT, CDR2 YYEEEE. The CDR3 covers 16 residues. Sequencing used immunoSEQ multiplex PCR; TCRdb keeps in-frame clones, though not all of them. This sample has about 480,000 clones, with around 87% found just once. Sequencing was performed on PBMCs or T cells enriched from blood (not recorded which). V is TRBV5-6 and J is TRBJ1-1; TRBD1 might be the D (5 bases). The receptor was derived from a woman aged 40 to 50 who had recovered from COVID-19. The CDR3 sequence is CASSEDAGRFVSEAFF. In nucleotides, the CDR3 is TGTGCCAGCAGCGAGGACGCGGGGCGATTCGTCTCTGAAGCTTTCTTT.